This entry lists 12 T cell receptor beta chains sequenced from one sample in a study of yellow fever vaccine responses in identical twins. A single record per CDR3 protein comes from TCRdb applying MiXCR to the RT-PCR reads. The table has 30,000 to 35,000 distinct CDR3 sequences, 45% to 65% seen once; the top ten hold 4.5%. This sample comprised T cells from blood (PBMCs), unsorted or a sorted subset (not recorded which), obtained before or after yellow fever vaccination (not recorded which). The receptors were gathered from a woman aged 18-29 years who received the yellow fever vaccine.

The rearrangement links TRBV20-1 to TRBJ1-5; 7 bases align to TRBD1. The V gene's germline CDR1 is DFQATT and CDR2 SNEGSKA (reference sequence). The CDR3 covers 12 residues. J was trimmed by 6 bases and V by 6 bases; bases with no gene match: 5. As DNA, the CDR3 is TGCAGTGCCCCAGGGGGGAGTCAGCCCCAGCATTTT. It yields the protein CSAPGGSQPQHF.

In regard to this clonotype: Germline is not matched at one junction end, which may reflect a read error. The rearrangement joins TRBV28 to TRBJ1-3; D is uncertain. CDR1 MDHEN and CDR2 SYDVKM come from the germline V gene. The CDR3 covers 13 residues. CDR3 sequence reads: CASSPAAGNTIYF. The CDR3 DNA is TGTGCCAGCAGCCCCGCTGCTGGGAACACCATATATTTT.

The chain uses TRBV18 and TRBJ1-1, with D possibly matching TRBD1 (6 bases). Trimming stripped 1 base from V and 0 bases from J, with 12 bases between. Germline-derived CDR1 and CDR2 are KGHSH and LQKENI. The length of the CDR3 is 16 residues. CDR3 amino acids: CASSPLDSLMNTEAFF. The CDR3 DNA sequence: TGTGCCAGCTCACCACTGGACAGCCTCATGAACACTGAAGCTTTCTTT.

The chain links TRBV29-1 to TRBJ2-1; D uncertain. Per germline, CDR1 SQVTM and CDR2 ANQGSEA. Trimming stripped 0 bases from V and 9 bases from J, with 9 bases between. The CDR3 has 12 amino acids. CDR3 loop: CSVEEPRTEQFF. CDR3 sequence (DNA): TGCAGCGTTGAAGAACCACGGACTGAGCAGTTCTTC.

The chain combines TRBV27 with TRBJ1-6, with a possible D match to TRBD1 (5 bases). Per the germline V gene, CDR1 is MNHEY and CDR2 is SMNVEV (reference sequence). The CDR3 covers 14 residues. The V and J ends lost 8 bases and 8 bases respectively, with 16 bases between them. CDR3 amino acids: CASAGWTVDSPLHF. As DNA, the CDR3 is TGTGCCAGCGCAGGGTGGACGGTGGATTCACCCCTCCACTTT.

This chain uses TRBV10-3 with TRBJ2-7; 10 bases are a match to TRBD1. The CDR3 contains 14 residues. Losses at the gene ends were 6 bases for V and 2 bases for J; bases not matched to a gene: 4. Germline CDR1 reads ENHRY; CDR2 reads SYGVKD. The CDR3: CAIRPGTGAYEQYV. Written as DNA, the CDR3 is TGTGCCATCAGGCCCGGGACAGGGGCCTACGAGCAGTACGTC.

This chain joins TRBV29-1 and TRBJ2-1, with D possibly being TRBD1 (6 bases). Germline CDR1 and CDR2: SQVTM and ANQGSEA. CDR3 length: 15 residues. V was clipped by 0 bases and J by 9 bases, with 18 bases between them. CDR3 region: CSVEDLDAGVGEQFF. The CDR3 DNA reads as TGCAGCGTTGAAGATCTAGACGCAGGGGTGGGTGAGCAGTTCTTC.

This clonotype was seen a handful of times. The chain has TRBV28 and TRBJ2-5; TRBD2 matches at 11 bases. V lost 5 bases and J lost 1; bases outside the gene matches: 9. CDR1 is MDHEN, CDR2 SYDVKM, per germline. This CDR3 region has 17 residues. This CDR3 is CASSLERGTSGQETQYF. CDR3 bases: TGTGCCAGCAGTCTTGAGCGTGGGACTAGCGGCCAAGAGACCCAGTACTTC.

This clonotype has more than one count but fewer than ten. J is TRBJ1-5 and V is TRBV2; 9 nucleotides align to TRBD1. Germline CDR1 and CDR2: SNHLY and FYNNEI. The V and J ends lost 4 bases and 6 bases, in that order; junction bases with no gene match: 4. CDR3 length equals 14 residues. The CDR3 region is CASSGTGVTQPQHF. CDR3 in DNA: TGTGCCAGCAGTGGGACAGGGGTGACTCAGCCCCAGCATTTT.

V gene TRBV10-3 combines with J gene TRBJ2-7; 12 bases are shared with TRBD1. The trim removed 4 bases at V and 6 bases at J, leaving 7 bases unmatched. The CDR3 loop spans 15 amino acids. Germline lookup yields CDR1 ENHRY and CDR2 SYGVKD. CDR3 nucleotides: TGTGCCATCAGTGGGGTAGGGACAGGGGGCCCCGAGCAGTACTTC. Protein: CAISGVGTGGPEQYF.

The chain uses TRBV4-2 and TRBJ2-7, with D tentatively TRBD2 (6 bases). The germline gives CDR1 LGHNA, CDR2 YNFKEQ. V lost 4 bases and J 4 bases, leaving 14 bases between the germline ends. The CDR3 sequence is 14 residues long. CDR3 in amino acids: CASSPGLGPYEQYF. The CDR3 DNA reads TGTGCCAGCAGCCCGGGACTGGGACCATACGAGCAGTACTTC.

The chain is built from TRBV6-1 and TRBJ1-3, with D uncertain. V dropped 6 bases and J dropped 4 bases, with 7 bases sitting between them. Germline CDR1 and CDR2: MNHNS and SASEGT. The CDR3 spans 12 residues. The CDR3 DNA follows: TGTGCCAGCAGCTTTGGCGGAAACACCATATATTTT. Its protein is CASSFGGNTIYF.